These T cell receptor beta chains were read from a single sample in a study of T cell responses to AZD1222 COVID-19 vaccine. Data came from immunoSEQ multiplex PCR; TCRdb stores just in-frame clones and leaves some out. The sample yields about 93,000 clones, 88% seen once. This specimen consisted of peripheral blood, obtained on day 0 of AZD1222 vaccination. The receptors stem from an adult in good health. The CDR3 runs from the conserved cysteine through the conserved F or W. The D gene is left open where the match is weak. Clone size appears in some rows only: once, few, many, or a class for an expanded clone.

V gene,clone size,D gene,J gene,CDR3 protein,CDR3 DNA
TRBV7-9,NA,NA,TRBJ1-1,CASSLAGPEAFF,TGTGCCAGCAGCTTAGCAGGGCCTGAAGCTTTCTTT
TRBV7-2,NA,NA,TRBJ1-2,CASSPGGGYGYTF,TGTGCCAGCAGCCCCGGCGGGGGGTATGGCTACACCTTC
TRBV14,NA,NA,TRBJ1-1,CASSQDGSGLMNTEAFF,TGTGCCAGCAGCCAAGATGGGTCGGGTCTTATGAACACTGAAGCTTTCTTT
TRBV19,NA,TRBD1,TRBJ1-1,CASGQGAQGTEAFF,TGTGCCAGTGGACAGGGGGCGCAGGGTACTGAAGCTTTCTTT
TRBV2,NA,TRBD1,TRBJ1-4,CASSKTNPGTAGEKLFF,TGTGCCAGCAGTAAAACCAACCCCGGGACAGCGGGTGAAAAACTGTTTTTT
TRBV28,NA,TRBD1,TRBJ1-2,CASSWGQLIYGYTF,TGTGCCAGCAGTTGGGGACAGCTTATTTATGGCTACACCTTC
TRBV30,NA,TRBD1,TRBJ2-7,CAWSEPGTGPYEQYF,TGTGCCTGGAGTGAACCCGGGACAGGACCCTACGAGCAGTACTTC
TRBV19,NA,NA,TRBJ2-1,CASSPRLVGEQFF,TGTGCCAGTAGTCCTCGACTAGTTGGCGAGCAGTTCTTC
TRBV18,once,NA,TRBJ1-1,CASSPLKGLGTEAFF,TGTGCCAGCTCACCATTAAAGGGCCTTGGCACTGAAGCTTTCTTT
TRBV28,NA,NA,TRBJ2-5,CASSFSGDTGETQYF,TGTGCCAGCAGTTTTTCGGGCGATACCGGCGAGACCCAGTACTTC
TRBV12-3/TRBV12-4,NA,NA,TRBJ2-1,CASSPDRPKQFF,TGTGCCAGCAGCCCCGACCGACCAAAGCAGTTCTTC
TRBV12-3/TRBV12-4,NA,TRBD1,TRBJ1-2,CASRLQGEAGYTF,TGTGCCAGCAGGCTACAGGGGGAGGCTGGCTACACCTTC
TRBV30,NA,NA,TRBJ1-1,CAWSVLSEAFF,TGTGCCTGGAGTGTACTCTCTGAAGCTTTCTTT
TRBV5-6,NA,NA,TRBJ1-5,CASSSPGSPQHF,TGTGCCAGCAGCTCGCCAGGGTCGCCCCAGCATTTT
TRBV4-2,few,TRBD2,TRBJ2-2,CASSQDTSGITGELFF,TGTGCCAGCAGCCAAGATACTAGCGGGATTACCGGGGAGCTGTTTTTT
TRBV25-1,NA,NA,TRBJ1-2,CASSEGVYGYTF,TGTGCCAGCAGTGAAGGAGTCTATGGCTACACCTTC
TRBV5-6,NA,NA,TRBJ1-5,CASSVYNQPQHF,TGTGCCAGCAGCGTCTATAATCAGCCCCAGCATTTT
TRBV2,NA,NA,TRBJ1-1,CASRSNFVGTEAFF,TGTGCCAGCAGATCGAATTTTGTTGGGACTGAAGCTTTCTTT
TRBV19,NA,NA,TRBJ1-5,CASSIGGYSNQPQHF,TGTGCCAGTAGTATAGGGGGGTATAGCAATCAGCCCCAGCATTTT
TRBV18,NA,TRBD1,TRBJ2-2,CASSPWTGSNTGELFF,TGTGCCAGCTCACCCTGGACAGGGAGTAACACCGGGGAGCTGTTTTTT
TRBV5-4,once,NA,TRBJ1-5,CASSLGPASNQPQHF,TGTGCCAGCAGCTTGGGGCCGGCAAGCAATCAGCCCCAGCATTTT
TRBV5-6,NA,NA,TRBJ1-2,CASSLAAYGYTF,TGTGCCAGCAGCTTGGCCGCCTATGGCTACACCTTC
TRBV10-3,NA,NA,TRBJ2-5,CATGGEQETQYF,TGTGCCACCGGAGGGGAGCAAGAGACCCAGTACTTC
TRBV7-9,NA,NA,TRBJ2-7,CASSFWDILSHEQYF,TGTGCCAGCAGCTTTTGGGACATCCTCTCCCACGAGCAGTACTTC
TRBV30,NA,NA,TRBJ1-2,CAWRYGSYGYTF,TGTGCCTGGAGATACGGATCCTATGGCTACACCTTC
TRBV13,NA,NA,TRBJ2-7,CASSPWCYEQYF,TGTGCCAGCAGCCCCTGGTGTTACGAGCAGTACTTC
TRBV9,NA,TRBD2,TRBJ2-1,CASSVGLAGYNEQFF,TGTGCCAGCAGCGTAGGGCTAGCGGGTTACAATGAGCAGTTCTTC
TRBV6-2/TRBV6-3,NA,NA,TRBJ1-1,CASTPIGRGSSEAFF,TGTGCCAGCACCCCTATAGGCAGGGGTTCATCTGAAGCTTTCTTT
TRBV5-4,NA,TRBD1,TRBJ1-2,CASSLNRGGYGYTF,TGTGCCAGCAGTCTTAACAGGGGAGGTTATGGCTACACCTTC
TRBV11-2,NA,NA,TRBJ1-1,CASSPGVSMNTEAFF,TGTGCCAGCAGCCCAGGGGTCTCGATGAACACTGAAGCTTTCTTT
TRBV9,NA,NA,TRBJ2-1,CASSVNDNEQFF,TGTGCCAGCAGCGTAAACGACAATGAGCAGTTCTTC
TRBV19,NA,NA,TRBJ2-6,CASWGVGANVLTF,TGTGCCAGCTGGGGGGTAGGGGCCAACGTCCTGACTTTC
TRBV11-3,NA,NA,TRBJ2-2,CASSWTRGELFF,TGTGCCAGCAGCTGGACGCGTGGGGAGCTGTTTTTT
TRBV19,NA,TRBD1,TRBJ2-3,CASSKTGQGNTDTQYF,TGTGCCAGTAGTAAAACCGGACAGGGGAACACAGATACGCAGTATTTT
TRBV19,NA,NA,TRBJ2-2,CASSLRGVTGELFF,TGTGCCAGTAGTCTCAGGGGGGTCACCGGGGAGCTGTTTTTT
TRBV3-1/TRBV3-2,NA,TRBD2,TRBJ2-7,CASSPPGLAGAEQYF,TGTGCCAGCAGCCCCCCTGGGCTAGCGGGAGCCGAGCAGTACTTC
TRBV16,NA,TRBD1,TRBJ1-6,CASRAQGAAYSPLHF,TGTGCCAGCAGGGCACAGGGGGCGGCGTATTCACCCCTCCACTTT
TRBV12-3/TRBV12-4,NA,TRBD1,TRBJ1-2,CASSEDREGYTF,TGTGCCAGCAGTGAGGACAGGGAGGGCTACACCTTC
TRBV11-2,NA,NA,TRBJ2-3,CASSTGTQTISTDTQYF,TGTGCCAGCAGCACCGGGACTCAGACTATAAGCACAGATACGCAGTATTTT
TRBV2,NA,NA,TRBJ2-6,CATESSGANVLTF,TGTGCCACCGAGAGCTCTGGGGCCAACGTCCTGACTTTC
TRBV7-6,NA,TRBD2,TRBJ2-3,CASSPGLAGGADTQYF,TGTGCCAGCAGCCCCGGACTAGCGGGGGGAGCGGATACGCAGTATTTT
TRBV28,once,TRBD1,TRBJ1-2,CASRLGTGPGYTF,TGTGCCAGCAGACTTGGGACAGGGCCTGGCTACACCTTC
TRBV5-8,once,NA,TRBJ1-5,CASRWGYSNQPQHF,TGTGCCAGCCGATGGGGTTATAGCAATCAGCCCCAGCATTTT
TRBV29-1,NA,NA,TRBJ2-7,CSVEDGVENSYEQYF,TGCAGCGTTGAAGATGGTGTTGAGAACTCCTACGAGCAGTACTTC
TRBV28,NA,TRBD1,TRBJ1-4,CASSLTGTGANEKLFF,TGTGCCAGCAGTTTAACCGGGACAGGGGCTAATGAAAAACTGTTTTTT
TRBV28,NA,TRBD2,TRBJ2-1,CASSLGWGLAFNEQFF,TGTGCCAGCAGTTTAGGATGGGGACTAGCGTTCAATGAGCAGTTCTTC
TRBV27,NA,NA,TRBJ1-2,CASSYRAINYGYTF,TGTGCCAGCAGTTACAGGGCTATTAACTATGGCTACACCTTC
TRBV3-1/TRBV3-2,once,NA,TRBJ2-3,CASSQGVGTGGTDTQYF,TGTGCCAGCAGCCAAGGGGTCGGAACGGGAGGCACAGATACGCAGTATTTT
TRBV6-5,NA,NA,TRBJ1-1,CASSWGRAATEAFF,TGTGCCAGCAGTTGGGGGAGGGCGGCCACTGAAGCTTTCTTT
TRBV5-1,NA,NA,TRBJ1-2,CASSFSGDGYTF,TGCGCCAGCAGCTTCTCAGGGGACGGCTACACCTTC